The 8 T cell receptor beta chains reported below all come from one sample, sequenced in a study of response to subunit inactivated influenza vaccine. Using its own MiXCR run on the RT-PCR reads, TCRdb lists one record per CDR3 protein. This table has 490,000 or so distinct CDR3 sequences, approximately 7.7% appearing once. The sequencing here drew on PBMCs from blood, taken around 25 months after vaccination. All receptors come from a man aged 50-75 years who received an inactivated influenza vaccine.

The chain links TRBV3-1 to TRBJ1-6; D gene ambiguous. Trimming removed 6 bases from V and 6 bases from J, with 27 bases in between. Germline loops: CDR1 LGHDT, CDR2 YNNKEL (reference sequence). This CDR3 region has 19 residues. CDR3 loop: CASSLASGSPLGTNSPLHF. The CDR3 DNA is TGTGCCAGCAGTTTGGCCTCAGGCAGCCCCCTCGGCACTAATTCACCCCTCCACTTT.

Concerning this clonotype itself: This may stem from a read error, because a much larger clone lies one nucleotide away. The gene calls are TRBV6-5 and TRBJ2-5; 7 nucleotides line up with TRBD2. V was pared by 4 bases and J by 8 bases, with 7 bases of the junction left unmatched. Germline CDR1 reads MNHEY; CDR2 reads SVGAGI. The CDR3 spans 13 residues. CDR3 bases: TGTGCCAGCAGTTTTGGACTAGGGGACACCCAGTACTTC. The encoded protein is CASSFGLGDTQYF.

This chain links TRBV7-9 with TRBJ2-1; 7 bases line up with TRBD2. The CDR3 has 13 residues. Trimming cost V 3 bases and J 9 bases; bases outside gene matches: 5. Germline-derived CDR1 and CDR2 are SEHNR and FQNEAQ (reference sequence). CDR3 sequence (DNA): TGTGCCAGCAGCTTGGGGGGGTTGGTTGAGCAGTTCTTC. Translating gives CASSLGGLVEQFF. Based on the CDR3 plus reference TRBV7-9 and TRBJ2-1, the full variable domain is DTGVSQNPRHKITKRGQNVTFRCDPISEHNRLYWYRQTLGQGPEFLTYFQNEAQLEKSRLLSDRFSAERPKGSFSTLEIQRTEQGDSAMYLCASSLGGLVEQFFGPGTRLTVL.

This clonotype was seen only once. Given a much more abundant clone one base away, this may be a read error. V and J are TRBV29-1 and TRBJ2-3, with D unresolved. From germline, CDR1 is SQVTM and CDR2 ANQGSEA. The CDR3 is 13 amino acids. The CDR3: CSVGRLSTDSQYF. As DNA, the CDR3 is TGCAGCGTTGGGCGTCTTTCCACAGATTCGCAGTATTTT.

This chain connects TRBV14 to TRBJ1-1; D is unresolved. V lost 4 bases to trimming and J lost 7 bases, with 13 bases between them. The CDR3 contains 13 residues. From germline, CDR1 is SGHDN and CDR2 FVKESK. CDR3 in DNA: TGTGCCAGCAGCCCGGCAGGCCATTATGAAGCTTTCTTT. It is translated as CASSPAGHYEAFF.

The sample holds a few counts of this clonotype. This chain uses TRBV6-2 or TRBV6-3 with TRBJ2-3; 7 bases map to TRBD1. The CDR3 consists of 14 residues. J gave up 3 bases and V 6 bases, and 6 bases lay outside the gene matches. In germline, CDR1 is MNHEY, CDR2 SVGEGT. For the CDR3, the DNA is TGTGCCAGCAGCACCTACAGGGGAACAGATACGCAGTATTTT. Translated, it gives CASSTYRGTDTQYF.

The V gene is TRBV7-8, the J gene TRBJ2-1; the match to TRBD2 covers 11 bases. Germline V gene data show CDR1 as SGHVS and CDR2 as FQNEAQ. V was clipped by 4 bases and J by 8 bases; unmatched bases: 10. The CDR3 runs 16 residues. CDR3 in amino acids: CASSSLLAGGPHEQFF. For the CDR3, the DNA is TGTGCCAGCAGCTCCTTATTAGCGGGAGGGCCCCATGAGCAGTTCTTC.

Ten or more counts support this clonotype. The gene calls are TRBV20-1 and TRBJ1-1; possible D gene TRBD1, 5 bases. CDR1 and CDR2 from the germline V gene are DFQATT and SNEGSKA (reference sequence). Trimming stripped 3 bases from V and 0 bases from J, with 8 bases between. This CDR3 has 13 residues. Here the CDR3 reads CSARGRLNTEAFF. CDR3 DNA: TGCAGTGCTAGGGGACGGCTGAACACTGAAGCTTTCTTT.